This T cell receptor (beta chain) was captured in a study of identical twins. Notes on the study in general: With abundant cord blood beta clonotypes, insertions were fewer; memory repertoires showed no such pattern.

TCRdb fed the 5' RACE reads into MiXCR, producing one record per CDR3 protein. The table has some 630,000 distinct CDR3 sequences, under 8.5% seen once; the top ten hold about 1.5%. This clonotype was recorded only once. Its specificity is not known. The CDR3 extends over 17 amino acids. V dropped 5 bases and J dropped 4; count of bases not matched to a gene: 14. Germline CDR1 LNHNV, CDR2 YYDKDF (reference sequence). These data also formed part of another study, on yellow fever vaccine responses in identical twins.

The chain uses TRBV15 and TRBJ2-3, with TRBD2 identical over 8 bases. The sequencing input was PBMCs. The source of this sequence is a young woman in good health. CDR3 residues: CATSPWGPERGSDTQYF. The CDR3 nucleotides read TGTGCCACCAGCCCCTGGGGACCGGAGCGGGGGTCAGATACGCAGTATTTT. The full variable domain, its missing parts supplied by reference TRBV15 and TRBJ2-3, is DAMVIQNPRYQVTQFGKPVTLSCSQTLNHNVMYWYQQKSSQAPKLLFHYYDKDFNNEADTPDNFQSRRPNTSFCFLDIRSPGLGDTAMYLCATSPWGPERGSDTQYFGPGTRLTVL.